What follows are 28 T cell receptor beta chains derived from one specimen sequenced in a study of blood T cells in healthy people across ages. PCR was performed a second time for about 6 to 11 cycles using a sample-barcoded 5' primer and a J-beta primer mix. TCRdb used MiXCR to reprocess the 5' RACE reads, holding one entry per CDR3 protein. The table lists over 1,500,000 distinct CDR3 sequences, around 50% of them singletons. What was sequenced was blood. These receptors originate from a woman between 35 and 50 years old in good health.

This clonotype was seen a few times. The chain links TRBV6-5 to TRBJ1-6; tentatively, D is TRBD1 (6 bases). Deletions cut 6 bases from V and 8 bases from J, with 11 bases between. The length of the CDR3 is 13 residues. Germline CDR1 MNHEY, CDR2 SVGAGI. In nucleotides, the CDR3 is TGTGCCAGCAGACGGACAGATCATTCACCCCTCCACTTT. Amino acid sequence: CASRRTDHSPLHF.

The rearrangement joins TRBV20-1 to TRBJ2-5; 7 bases fit TRBD1. The J call is in doubt because the DNA end fits TRBJ2-7 better. The CDR3 is 15 residues long. Germline CDR1 reads DFQATT; CDR2 reads SNEGSKA (reference sequence). The CDR3 reads CSARPPTGLTYEQYF. CDR3 nucleotides: TGCAGTGCTAGACCACCGACAGGGCTCACCTACGAGCAGTACTTC.

CDR3 residues: CASSTKRQGDGTQYF. In nucleotides, the CDR3 is TGTGCCAGCAGTACAAAACGACAGGGGGATGGGACCCAGTACTTC. V usage is TRBV27 and J usage is TRBJ2-7, with TRBD1 identical over 9 bases. TRBJ2-5 explains the end of the DNA better; the J call may be wrong. Germline lookup yields CDR1 MNHEY and CDR2 SMNVEV (reference sequence). The length of the CDR3 is 15 residues.

This clonotype was detected ten times or more. This chain joins TRBV6-2 or TRBV6-3 and TRBJ2-7; D gene uncertain. CDR1 is MNHEY and CDR2 is SVGEGT in the germline V gene. The CDR3 totals 12 residues. The V end was cut by 5 bases, the J end by 2 bases, with 7 bases between. The CDR3 sequence is CASSRSPYEQYF. The CDR3 nucleotides read TGTGCCAGCAGTCGTTCCCCCTACGAGCAGTACTTC.

The chain joins TRBV20-1 to TRBJ2-3; D may be TRBD1 (5 bases). The CDR3 loop spans 14 amino acids. Germline V lookup: CDR1 DFQATT, CDR2 SNEGSKA (reference sequence). The V end was cut by 5 bases, the J end by 1 base, with 13 bases between. The CDR3 loop is CSAGRDVGTDTQYF. CDR3 bases: TGCAGTGCTGGCAGGGATGTGGGCACAGATACGCAGTATTTT.

The V and J genes are TRBV24-1 and TRBJ1-5; D unclear. This CDR3 is built from 14 residues. The V end lost 3 bases, the J end lost 7 bases, and 12 bases lay between the germline ends. The germline V gene encodes CDR1 KGHDR and CDR2 SFDVKD. The CDR3 region is CATSDRRSGQPQHF. The DNA for the CDR3 is TGTGCCACCAGTGATAGACGGTCCGGGCAGCCCCAGCATTTT.

Only a few counts were recorded for this clonotype. V is TRBV7-9 and J is TRBJ2-7; TRBD2 matches 13 bases. V trimming: 4 bases; J trimming: 2 bases; junction bases outside the gene matches: 5. This CDR3 has 16 residues. CDR1 SEHNR and CDR2 FQNEAQ come from the germline V gene (reference sequence). The CDR3: CASSSIGTSGAYEQYF. The CDR3 DNA reads as TGTGCCAGCAGCTCCATAGGGACTAGCGGGGCCTACGAGCAGTACTTC.

The CDR3 nucleotides are TGCAGTGCTACCCGGGACTCGGATGAGCAGTTCTTC. As protein: CSATRDSDEQFF. The chain combines TRBV20-1 with TRBJ2-1; D is perhaps TRBD2 (6 bases). Germline assignment: CDR1 DFQATT and CDR2 SNEGSKA (reference sequence). Trimming stripped 4 bases from V and 8 bases from J, with 12 bases between. The CDR3 consists of 12 residues.

This chain connects TRBV10-3 to TRBJ2-4, with D possibly being TRBD1 or TRBD2 (5 bases each). Looked up from germline, CDR1 is ENHRY and CDR2 is SYGVKD. V was shortened by 10 bases and J by 2 bases, with 15 bases between the two germline ends. This CDR3 has 14 residues. CDR3 DNA: TGTGCCACTGGGAATGGGGGTACCAAAAACATTCAGTACTTC. It specifies CATGNGGTKNIQYF.

The J gene is TRBJ2-1, the V gene TRBV6-1, with 10 bases matching TRBD2. This CDR3 contains 15 residues. Germline assignment: CDR1 MNHNS and CDR2 SASEGT. After removal of 6 bases from V and 6 bases from J, the junction contained 8 bases not matched to a gene. The CDR3 is CASRDYWTSGNEQFF. The CDR3 nucleotides read TGTGCCAGCAGAGACTATTGGACTAGCGGCAATGAGCAGTTCTTC.

The chain links TRBV3-1 to TRBJ2-1, with a possible D match to TRBD2 (6 bases). Germline V gives CDR1 LGHDT, CDR2 YNNKEL (reference sequence). V was shortened by 0 bases and J by 9 bases, with 18 bases between the two germline ends. CDR3 length: 16 amino acids. The CDR3 region is CASSQDRLATGGEQFF. CDR3 bases: TGTGCCAGCAGCCAAGATCGTCTGGCGACCGGGGGTGAGCAGTTCTTC.

V is TRBV7-9 and J is TRBJ2-1; 7 nucleotides align to TRBD1. The CDR3 is 16 residues long. Unmatched junction bases numbered 17, after V lost 7 bases and J lost 8 bases. Germline lookup yields CDR1 SEHNR and CDR2 FQNEAQ (reference sequence). The CDR3 protein is CASKGPGQTMRDEQFF. Here the CDR3 DNA reads TGTGCCAGCAAAGGTCCGGGACAGACAATGAGGGATGAGCAGTTCTTC.

V and J are TRBV5-1 and TRBJ2-3; tentative D call: TRBD1 (6 bases). V lost 1 base and J 6 bases, leaving 12 bases between the germline ends. CDR1 is SGHRS and CDR2 is YFSETQ in the germline V gene. The CDR3 spans 14 residues. DNA for the CDR3: TGCGCCAGCAGCTTGTTTGGGGGCCCGGATACGCAGTATTTT. Encoded protein: CASSLFGGPDTQYF.

The V gene is TRBV6-6, the J gene TRBJ1-1; TRBD1 might be the D (6 bases). With 2 bases removed from V and 1 base from J, the gap between germline ends came to 11 bases. The CDR3 is made up of 15 amino acids. Germline V gene lookup returns CDR1 MNHNY and CDR2 SVGAGI (reference sequence). The CDR3 spells CASSYGGTKNTEAFF. In DNA form, the CDR3 reads TGTGCCAGCAGTTACGGAGGGACAAAGAACACTGAAGCTTTCTTT.

A word on this clonotype: One end of the junction is discordant with germline, which a read error may explain. V usage is TRBV7-9 and J usage is TRBJ1-2, with 7 bases aligning to TRBD1. The CDR3 is made up of 12 amino acids. Per the germline V gene, CDR1 is SEHNR and CDR2 is FQNEAQ (reference sequence). In DNA, the CDR3 is TGTGCCAGCGGCTTGACAGGGAATGGCTACACCTTC. This gives the protein CASGLTGNGYTF.

V and J are TRBV7-2 and TRBJ2-5; D might be TRBD2 (5 bases). The V gene's germline CDR1 is SGHTA and CDR2 FQGNSA. This CDR3 is built from 15 residues. Trimming removed 1 base at V and 3 bases at J, with 12 bases between. This chain's CDR3 is CASSLVRTGEETQYF. CDR3 DNA: TGTGCCAGCAGCTTAGTTAGGACTGGGGAAGAGACCCAGTACTTC.

This rearrangement joins TRBV20-1 to TRBJ2-1, with D perhaps matching TRBD1 (6 bases). The CDR3 is 17 amino acids. Trimming removed 4 bases from V and 3 bases from J, with 22 bases in between. Germline CDR1 reads DFQATT; CDR2 reads SNEGSKA (reference sequence). The DNA of the CDR3 is TGCAGTGCTATAAACAGGGTCGTTCTGGCAATCTACAATGAGCAGTTCTTC. This codes for CSAINRVVLAIYNEQFF.

This clonotype came up a few times. The V and J genes are TRBV15 and TRBJ2-3; no firm D call. The CDR3 loop spans 13 amino acids. The ends were cut back, 5 bases at V and 4 bases at J, with 10 bases in the middle. CDR1 is LNHNV and CDR2 is YYDKDF in the germline V gene (reference sequence). The CDR3 here is CATSPRKADTQYF. The CDR3, as DNA: TGTGCCACCAGCCCGAGGAAGGCAGATACGCAGTATTTT.

There are a few counts of this clonotype. The V call is TRBV25-1, the J call TRBJ1-1; D remains unclear. The CDR3 extends over 11 amino acids. The germline gives CDR1 MGHDK, CDR2 SYGVNS. Between the trimmed V and J ends, which lost 2 bases and 11 bases, there was a span of 9 bases. CDR3 in DNA: TGTGCCAGCAGTGAAGTGGGCGTGGCTTTCTTT. Translating gives CASSEVGVAFF.

The chain carries TRBV7-2 and TRBJ2-3; the D is unclear. Trimming left V 2 bases short and J 4 bases short, with 16 bases between. The CDR3 extends over 16 amino acids. From germline, CDR1 is SGHTA and CDR2 FQGNSA. The CDR3 DNA reads as TGTGCCAGCAGCTTATTTGACCTATCCCCTCCAGATACGCAGTATTTT. This sequence encodes CASSLFDLSPPDTQYF.

Only a few counts were recorded for this clonotype. The rearrangement links TRBV13 to TRBJ2-2; unclear D gene. Trimming took off 5 bases at V and 0 bases at J, with 4 bases between the two ends. The CDR3 consists of 13 residues. Germline CDR1 and CDR2: PRHDT and FYEKMQ (reference sequence). CDR3 loop: CASSGTNTGELFF. DNA for the CDR3: TGTGCCAGCAGCGGTACGAACACCGGGGAGCTGTTTTTT.

This clonotype showed up just a few times. This chain uses TRBV24-1 with TRBJ2-1; TRBD1 matches at 8 bases. The J segment lost 6 bases and the V segment lost 0 bases, leaving 6 bases of the junction unmatched. This CDR3 region has 16 residues. Germline CDR1 is KGHDR and CDR2 is SFDVKD. CDR3 sequence: CATSDLGQGAINEQFF. The CDR3 DNA reads as TGTGCCACCAGTGATTTGGGGCAGGGGGCCATCAATGAGCAGTTCTTC.

In its sample, this clonotype was seen a few times. The chain combines TRBV6-2 or TRBV6-3 with TRBJ1-5; 8 positions match TRBD1. With 2 bases clipped from V and 6 bases from J, the junction kept 9 bases outside the gene matches. Per the germline V gene, CDR1 is MNHEY and CDR2 is SVGEGT. This CDR3 comprises 16 residues. This CDR3 reads CASSYGRTGYGQPQHF. In DNA, the CDR3 is TGTGCCAGCAGTTACGGGCGGACAGGGTATGGTCAGCCCCAGCATTTT.

This clonotype was seen a few times. The rearrangement uses TRBV5-1 and TRBJ2-3; 8 nucleotides agree with TRBD2. The V and J ends lost 2 bases and 6 bases, in that order; junction bases with no gene match: 11. There are 16 residues in the CDR3. CDR1 and CDR2 from the germline V gene are SGHRS and YFSETQ. The CDR3 DNA is TGCGCCAGCAGCTTAACCGGGGGGGGCCTCTCTGATACGCAGTATTTT. Amino acids: CASSLTGGGLSDTQYF.

The chain has TRBV5-6 and TRBJ2-5; possibly TRBD2 for D (6 bases). Trimming removed 4 bases at V and 11 bases at J, with 24 bases between. CDR3 length equals 15 residues. The germline V gene encodes CDR1 SGHDT and CDR2 YYEEEE. CDR3 in amino acids: CASSRGRRGFNEQYF. DNA of the CDR3: TGTGCCAGCAGCCGTGGGCGGCGGGGTTTCAATGAGCAGTACTTC.

This clonotype was counted only a few times. The chain links TRBV6-2 or TRBV6-3 to TRBJ2-7; TRBD2 aligns across 8 bases. Germline V CDR1 and CDR2: MNHEY, SVGEGT. This CDR3 contains 18 residues. The trim removed 2 bases at V and 4 bases at J, leaving 16 bases unmatched. CDR3 sequence (DNA): TGTGCCAGCAGTTACGATACCAGCGGGGGAAAGCAACTGTACGAGCAGTACTTC. This sequence encodes CASSYDTSGGKQLYEQYF.

This chain links TRBV5-1 with TRBJ1-4; D is unresolved. The CDR3 has 16 residues. Looked up from germline, CDR1 is SGHRS and CDR2 is YFSETQ. Between the trimmed V and J ends, which lost 4 bases and 2 bases, there was a span of 15 bases. As DNA, the CDR3 is TGCGCCAGCAGCCCTGACCCCCCGGGTACTAATGAAAAACTGTTTTTT. Translated: CASSPDPPGTNEKLFF.

This rearrangement joins TRBV11-2 to TRBJ1-4; D may be TRBD1 (5 bases). Germline V gives CDR1 SGHAT, CDR2 FQNNGV. There are 15 residues in the CDR3. Deletions cut 4 bases from V and 7 bases from J, with 16 bases between. Written as DNA, the CDR3 is TGTGCCAGCAGCTCGGAACATGCGGGGGGTGAAAAACTGTTTTTT. Its translation is CASSSEHAGGEKLFF.